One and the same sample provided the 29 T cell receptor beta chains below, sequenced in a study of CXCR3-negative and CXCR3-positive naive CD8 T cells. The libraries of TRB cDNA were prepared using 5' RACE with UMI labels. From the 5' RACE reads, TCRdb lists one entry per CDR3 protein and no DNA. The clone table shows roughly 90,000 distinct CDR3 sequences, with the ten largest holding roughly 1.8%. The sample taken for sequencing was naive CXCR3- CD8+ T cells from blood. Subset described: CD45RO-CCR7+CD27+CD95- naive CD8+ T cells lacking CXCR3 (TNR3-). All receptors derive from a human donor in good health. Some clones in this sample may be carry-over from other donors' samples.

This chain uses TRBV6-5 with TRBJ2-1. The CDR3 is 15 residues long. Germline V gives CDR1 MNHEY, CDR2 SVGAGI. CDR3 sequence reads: CASSYSTGDYNEQFF.

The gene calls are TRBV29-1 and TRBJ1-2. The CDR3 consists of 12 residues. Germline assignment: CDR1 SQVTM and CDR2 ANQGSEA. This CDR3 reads CSVVLGTGGYTF.

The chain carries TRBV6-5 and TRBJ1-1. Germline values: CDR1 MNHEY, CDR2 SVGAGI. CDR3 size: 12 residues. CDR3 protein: CASSYLDTEAFF.

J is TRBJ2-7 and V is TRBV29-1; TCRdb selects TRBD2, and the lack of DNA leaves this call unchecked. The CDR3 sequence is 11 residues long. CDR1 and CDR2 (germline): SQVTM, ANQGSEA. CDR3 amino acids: CSVGEGYEQYF.

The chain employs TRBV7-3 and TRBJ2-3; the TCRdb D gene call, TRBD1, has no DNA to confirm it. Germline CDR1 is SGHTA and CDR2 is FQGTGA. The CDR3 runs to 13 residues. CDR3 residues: CASSLGGSDTQYF.

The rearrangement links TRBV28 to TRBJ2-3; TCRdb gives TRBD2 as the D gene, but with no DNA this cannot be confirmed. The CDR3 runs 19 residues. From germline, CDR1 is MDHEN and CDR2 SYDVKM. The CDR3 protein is CASSFFWRGGLEDTDTQYF.

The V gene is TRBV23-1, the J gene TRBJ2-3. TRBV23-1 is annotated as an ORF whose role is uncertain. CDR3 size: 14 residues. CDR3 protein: CASRQRKGTDTQYF.

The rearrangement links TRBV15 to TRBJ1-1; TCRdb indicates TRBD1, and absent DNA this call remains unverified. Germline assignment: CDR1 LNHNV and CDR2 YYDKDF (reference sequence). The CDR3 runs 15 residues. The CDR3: CATSRDGQGRTEALF.

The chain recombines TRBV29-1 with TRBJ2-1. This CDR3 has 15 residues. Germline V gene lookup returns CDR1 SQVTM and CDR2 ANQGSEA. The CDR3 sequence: CSVELQAGSYNEQFF.

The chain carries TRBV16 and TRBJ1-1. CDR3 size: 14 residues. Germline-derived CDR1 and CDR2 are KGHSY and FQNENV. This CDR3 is CASSHLDSGTEAFF.

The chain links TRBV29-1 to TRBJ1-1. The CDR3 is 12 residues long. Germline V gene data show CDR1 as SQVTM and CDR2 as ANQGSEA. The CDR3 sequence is CSVEVLGTEAFF.

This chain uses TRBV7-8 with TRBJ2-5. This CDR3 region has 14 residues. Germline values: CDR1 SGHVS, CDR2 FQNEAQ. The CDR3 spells CASSPHMVEETQYF.

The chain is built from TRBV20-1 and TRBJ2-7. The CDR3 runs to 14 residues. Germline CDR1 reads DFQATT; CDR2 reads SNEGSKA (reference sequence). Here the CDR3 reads CSARDWRGTYEQYF.

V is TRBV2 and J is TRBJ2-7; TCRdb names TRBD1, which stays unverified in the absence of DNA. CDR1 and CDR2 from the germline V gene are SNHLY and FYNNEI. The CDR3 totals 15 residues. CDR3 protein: CASSEGGANSYEQYF.

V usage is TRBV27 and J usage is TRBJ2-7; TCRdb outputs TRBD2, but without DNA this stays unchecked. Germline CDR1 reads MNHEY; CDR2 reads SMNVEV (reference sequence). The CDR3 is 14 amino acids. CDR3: CASSFWGLVGEQYF.

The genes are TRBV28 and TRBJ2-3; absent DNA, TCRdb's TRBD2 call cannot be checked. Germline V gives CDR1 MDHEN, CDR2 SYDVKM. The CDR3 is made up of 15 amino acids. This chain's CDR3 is CASSPPLTVRDTQYF.

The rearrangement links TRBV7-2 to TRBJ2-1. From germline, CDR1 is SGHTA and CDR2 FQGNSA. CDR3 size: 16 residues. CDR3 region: CASSLALAGTYNEQFF.

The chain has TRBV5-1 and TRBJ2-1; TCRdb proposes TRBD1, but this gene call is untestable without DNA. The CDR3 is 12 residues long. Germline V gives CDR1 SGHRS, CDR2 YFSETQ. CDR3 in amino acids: CASGPLWNEQFF.

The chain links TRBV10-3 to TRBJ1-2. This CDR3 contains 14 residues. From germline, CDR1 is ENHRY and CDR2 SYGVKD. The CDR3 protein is CAISDNSRNYGYTF.

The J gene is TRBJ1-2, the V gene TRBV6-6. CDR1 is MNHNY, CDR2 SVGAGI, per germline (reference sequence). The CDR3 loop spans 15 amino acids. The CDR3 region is CASSYSEGSDYGYTF.

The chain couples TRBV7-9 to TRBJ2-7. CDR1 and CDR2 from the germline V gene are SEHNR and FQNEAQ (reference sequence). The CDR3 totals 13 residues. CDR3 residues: CASSSRSADEQYF.

CDR3 in amino acids: CSGVPASTDTQYF. The V call is TRBV29-1, the J call TRBJ2-3. The CDR3 totals 13 residues. Germline CDR1 and CDR2: SQVTM and ANQGSEA.

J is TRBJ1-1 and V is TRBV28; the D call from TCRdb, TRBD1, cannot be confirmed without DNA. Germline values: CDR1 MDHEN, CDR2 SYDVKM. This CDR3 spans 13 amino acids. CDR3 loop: CASSEAGVTEAFF.

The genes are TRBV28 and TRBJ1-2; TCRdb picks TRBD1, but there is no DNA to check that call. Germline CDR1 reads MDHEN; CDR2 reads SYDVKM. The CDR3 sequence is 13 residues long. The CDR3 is CASSFGQGSGYTF.

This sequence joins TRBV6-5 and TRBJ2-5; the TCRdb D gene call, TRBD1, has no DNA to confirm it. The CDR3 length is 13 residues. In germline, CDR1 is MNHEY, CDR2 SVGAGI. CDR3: CASSSDSEETQYF.

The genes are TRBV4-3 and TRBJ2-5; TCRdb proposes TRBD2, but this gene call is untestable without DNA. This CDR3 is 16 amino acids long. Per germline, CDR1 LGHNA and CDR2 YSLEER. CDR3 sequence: CASSQDQSEEQETQYF.

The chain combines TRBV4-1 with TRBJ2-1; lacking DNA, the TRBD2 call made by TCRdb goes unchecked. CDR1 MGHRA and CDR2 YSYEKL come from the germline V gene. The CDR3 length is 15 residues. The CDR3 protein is CASSHQSPSYNEQFF.

CDR3 loop: CASSLGDRPQETQYF. V and J are TRBV6-5 and TRBJ2-5; TCRdb lists TRBD1, though no DNA is available to test this call. The CDR3 runs to 15 residues. Germline-derived CDR1 and CDR2 are MNHEY and SVGAGI.

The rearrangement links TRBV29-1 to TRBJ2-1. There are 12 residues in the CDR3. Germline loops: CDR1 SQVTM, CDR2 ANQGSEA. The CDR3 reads CSVVVGDNEQFF.